These T cell receptor beta chains were read from a single sample in a study of blood T cells in healthy people across ages. TCRdb independently ran MiXCR on the 5' RACE reads; one entry per CDR3 protein. The sample gives 1.5 million to 2 million distinct CDR3 sequences, approximately 28% of which show up once; 7.7% is in the top ten. The source material was blood. Receptors were obtained from a woman in her 30s in good health. The CDR3 runs from the conserved cysteine through the conserved F or W. A D gene is named only where the DNA matches it firmly. The listing skips clone size in some rows; elsewhere it reads once, few, many or a size class.

d_call	v_call	j_call	clone_size	cdr3_nt	cdr3_aa
NA	TRBV20-1	TRBJ2-7	NA	TGCAGTGCTAGTGCGGGGTACCACGAGCAGTACTTC	CSASAGYHEQYF
TRBD2	TRBV6-2/TRBV6-3	TRBJ2-1	NA	TGTGCCAGCAGTTGGAGGACTAGCGGGCTCAATGAGCAGTTCTTC	CASSWRTSGLNEQFF
TRBD1	TRBV29-1	TRBJ1-2	few	TGCAGCGTTGAAACCCGACAGGGGACTAGCTATGGCTACACCTTC	CSVETRQGTSYGYTF
TRBD1	TRBV7-6	TRBJ2-2	few	TGTGCCAGCAGCCTCAGGGGGTCAAGTGACACCGGGGAGCTGTTTTTT	CASSLRGSSDTGELFF
NA	TRBV24-1	TRBJ1-3	NA	TGTGCCACCAGTGCCTCGGACGGGTCGGGAAACACCATATATTTT	CATSASDGSGNTIYF
NA	TRBV9	TRBJ1-4	NA	TGTGCCAGCAGCTCCGGACAGACTAATGAAAAACTGTTTTTT	CASSSGQTNEKLFF
NA	TRBV12-3/TRBV12-4	TRBJ2-5	many	TGTGCCAGCAGGCTCAGGGGAGTAGAGACCCAGTACTTC	CASRLRGVETQYF
NA	TRBV12-3/TRBV12-4	TRBJ1-1	few	TGTGCCAGCAGTTTAGGTGAGAGCACCATGAACACTGAAGCTTTCTTT	CASSLGESTMNTEAFF
TRBD1	TRBV11-2	TRBJ1-1	NA	TGTGCCAGCAGCTTCCAGGGGGGGGTGACTGAAGCTTTCTTT	CASSFQGGVTEAFF
NA	TRBV3-1	TRBJ2-7	NA	TGTGCCAGCAGCCAAGAGGGCTCGATCGGGGCCGAGCAGTACTTC	CASSQEGSIGAEQYF